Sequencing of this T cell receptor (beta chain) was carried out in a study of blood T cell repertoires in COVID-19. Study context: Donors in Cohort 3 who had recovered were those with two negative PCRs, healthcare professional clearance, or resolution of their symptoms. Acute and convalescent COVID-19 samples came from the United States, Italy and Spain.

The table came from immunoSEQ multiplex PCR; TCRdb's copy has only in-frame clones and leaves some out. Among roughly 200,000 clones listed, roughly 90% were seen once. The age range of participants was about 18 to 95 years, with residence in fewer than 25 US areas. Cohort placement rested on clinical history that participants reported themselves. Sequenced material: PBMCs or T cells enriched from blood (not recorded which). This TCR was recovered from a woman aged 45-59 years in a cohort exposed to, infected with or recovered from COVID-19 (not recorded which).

This chain's CDR3 is CASTRQGPQPLHF. The CDR3 nucleotides are TGCGCCAGCACCCGACAGGGGCCACAACCCCTCCACTTT. This chain links TRBV10-2 with TRBJ1-6, with 8 positions matching TRBD1. V lost 7 bases and J lost 12; bases outside the gene matches: 8. Germline assignment: CDR1 WSHSY and CDR2 SAAADI. The CDR3 runs 13 residues.